Presented here are 25 T cell receptor beta chains from one specimen sequenced in a study of cytomegalovirus exposure and HLA in healthy donors. PCR involved 60 Vbeta and 13 Jbeta primers. The protocol was immunoSEQ multiplex PCR, while the TCRdb copy is restricted to in-frame clones and leaves out a portion. This sample carries over 150,000 clones, around 80% of them seen once, and the ten largest clones take 1%. Source material: PBMCs. These TCRs come from a woman aged 45-65 years in good health and CMV-seropositive.

This chain connects TRBV30 to TRBJ1-2, with TRBD1 matching over 9 bases. CDR1 and CDR2 (germline): GTSNPN, SVGIG (reference sequence). The length of the CDR3 is 13 residues. V shed 7 bases and J 4 bases; nucleotides not matched to a gene: 7. CDR3 DNA sequence: TGTGCCTTAGCAACAGGGGGCGCCTATGGCTACACCTTC. It is translated as CALATGGAYGYTF.

V and J are TRBV7-2 and TRBJ2-2; D is perhaps TRBD2 (7 bases). V was shortened by 0 bases and J by 5 bases, with 19 bases between the two germline ends. The CDR3 runs to 18 residues. Germline V CDR1 and CDR2: SGHTA, FQGNSA. CDR3 nucleotides: TGTGCCAGCAGCTTAGCGCTGGGAGGGGGGTTTCTTACCGGGGAGCTGTTTTTT. Translating gives CASSLALGGGFLTGELFF.

The chain has TRBV7-2 and TRBJ1-1, with 7 bases aligning to TRBD1. V shed 4 bases and J 1 base; nucleotides not matched to a gene: 9. Germline CDR1 and CDR2: SGHTA and FQGNSA. This CDR3 has 16 amino acids. The CDR3 loop is CASSSQGGPWNTEAFF. The DNA of the CDR3 is TGTGCCAGCAGCTCCCAGGGGGGCCCATGGAACACTGAAGCTTTCTTT.

The gene calls are TRBV29-1 and TRBJ1-2; the D is unclear. This CDR3 is 15 amino acids long. The V end was cut by 0 bases, the J end by 5 bases, with 16 bases between. Germline CDR1 SQVTM, CDR2 ANQGSEA. CDR3 nucleotide sequence: TGCAGCGTTGAAGAAGATGAGGGCGTAGGGTATGGCTACACCTTC. Protein product: CSVEEDEGVGYGYTF.

The chain recombines TRBV15 with TRBJ2-5; 8 nucleotides align to TRBD1. Unmatched junction bases numbered 10, after V lost 5 bases and J lost 5 bases. This CDR3 has 15 amino acids. Germline V CDR1 and CDR2: LNHNV, YYDKDF (reference sequence). The DNA of the CDR3 is TGTGCCACCAGCGGAACCAGGGGGCTCTATGAGACCCAGTACTTC. It translates to CATSGTRGLYETQYF. Together with reference TRBV15 and TRBJ2-5, the CDR3 gives the full variable domain: DAMVIQNPRYQVTQFGKPVTLSCSQTLNHNVMYWYQQKSSQAPKLLFHYYDKDFNNEADTPDNFQSRRPNTSFCFLDIRSPGLGDTAMYLCATSGTRGLYETQYFGPGTRLLVL.

The chain has TRBV9 and TRBJ2-5; TRBD2 matches at 7 bases. This CDR3 region has 14 residues. CDR1 is SGDLS and CDR2 is YYNGEE in the germline V gene. After removal of 0 bases from V and 4 bases from J, the junction contained 3 bases not matched to a gene. The CDR3 protein is CASSVGGTTETQYF. Here the CDR3 DNA reads TGTGCCAGCAGCGTAGGGGGGACTACAGAGACCCAGTACTTC.

The J gene is TRBJ2-2, the V gene TRBV29-1; D unresolved. Trimming removed 1 base from V and 6 bases from J, with 6 bases in between. Germline V CDR1 and CDR2: SQVTM, ANQGSEA. There are 12 residues in the CDR3. CDR3 in amino acids: CSVEVQSGELFF. CDR3 nucleotide sequence: TGCAGCGTTGAAGTCCAGTCCGGGGAGCTGTTTTTT.

The chain uses TRBV18 and TRBJ2-4, with 7 bases fitting TRBD2. The germline gives CDR1 KGHSH, CDR2 LQKENI. J gave up 7 bases and V 2 bases, and 11 bases lay outside the gene matches. The CDR3 has 16 residues. The CDR3 region is CASSPSGRAGSNIQYF. DNA of the CDR3: TGTGCCAGCTCACCATCGGGGAGGGCAGGATCGAACATTCAGTACTTC.

The sample holds a few counts of this clone. The chain's CDR3 is CASSAGTGSYEQYF. In DNA, the CDR3 is TGTGCCAGCAGCGCCGGGACAGGCTCCTACGAGCAGTACTTC. J is TRBJ2-7 and V is TRBV6-1; 8 positions agree with TRBD1. With V trimmed by 6 bases and J by 0 bases, 4 bases remained unmatched. CDR3 length equals 14 residues. CDR1 is MNHNS and CDR2 is SASEGT in the germline V gene.

V gene TRBV6-5 combines with J gene TRBJ1-1; 10 bases fit TRBD1. This CDR3 has 13 residues. Trimming took 1 base from V and 10 from J; bases not matched to a gene: 3. Germline-derived CDR1 and CDR2 are MNHEY and SVGAGI. This CDR3 reads CASSYLGQGLAFF. CDR3 nucleotide sequence: TGTGCCAGCAGTTACTTGGGACAGGGGCTAGCTTTCTTT.

The chain combines TRBV11-2 with TRBJ1-5; tentatively, D is TRBD1 (5 bases). V gave up 5 bases and J gave up 3 bases, with 17 bases separating them. CDR3 length: 16 amino acids. CDR1 and CDR2 from the germline V gene are SGHAT and FQNNGV. The CDR3 here is CASSRTRGWDNQPQHF. The CDR3, as DNA: TGTGCCAGCAGCCGTACAAGGGGATGGGACAATCAGCCCCAGCATTTT. Based on the CDR3 plus reference TRBV11-2 and TRBJ1-5, the full variable domain is EAGVAQSPRYKIIEKRQSVAFWCNPISGHATLYWYQQILGQGPKLLIQFQNNGVVDDSQLPKDRFSAERLKGVDSTLKIQPAKLEDSAVYLCASSRTRGWDNQPQHFGDGTRLSIL.

This chain uses TRBV10-3 with TRBJ2-7; no clear D gene. The CDR3 length is 13 residues. Germline V gives CDR1 ENHRY, CDR2 SYGVKD. The V end was cut by 7 bases, the J end by 6 bases, with 16 bases between. The CDR3 loop reads CAIKAVSGGEQYF. In DNA, the CDR3 is TGTGCCATCAAAGCAGTCTCCGGCGGCGAGCAGTACTTC.

The count of this clone is one. J is TRBJ1-2 and V is TRBV12-5; 7 positions match TRBD1. V shed 6 bases and J 4 bases; nucleotides not matched to a gene: 11. The CDR3 covers 15 residues. Germline loops: CDR1 LGHNT, CDR2 FRNRAP. CDR3 sequence reads: CASGYSGQQIYGYTF. The CDR3 region has the DNA TGTGCTAGTGGATACTCGGGACAGCAGATCTATGGCTACACCTTC.

The chain is built from TRBV9 and TRBJ1-2; D is possibly TRBD1 (6 bases). Per the germline V gene, CDR1 is SGDLS and CDR2 is YYNGEE. V was shortened by 0 bases and J by 4 bases, with 13 bases between the two germline ends. The CDR3 consists of 15 residues. The CDR3, as DNA: TGTGCCAGCAGCGTAGGCCAGGGGCTAATCTATGGCTACACCTTC. Its translation is CASSVGQGLIYGYTF.

The rearrangement links TRBV18 to TRBJ2-5; a possible D gene is TRBD1 (5 bases). V shed 2 bases and J shed 5 bases, with 18 bases lying between them. The germline gives CDR1 KGHSH, CDR2 LQKENI. CDR3 length: 16 amino acids. This CDR3 is CASSPYSGSRTETQYF. CDR3 DNA: TGTGCCAGCTCACCATATTCAGGGTCACGGACGGAGACCCAGTACTTC.

This rearrangement joins TRBV28 to TRBJ1-1; perhaps TRBD1 as D (5 bases). Trimming took off 6 bases at V and 1 base at J, with 12 bases between the two ends. The germline gives CDR1 MDHEN, CDR2 SYDVKM. This CDR3 has 14 residues. CDR3 amino acids: CASRLITGNTEAFF. In DNA form, the CDR3 reads TGTGCCAGCAGACTAATCACAGGGAACACTGAAGCTTTCTTT.

On this clone itself: The same CDR3 is also encoded by other DNA sequences in this sample. The CDR3 coding sequence is TGTGCCAGCAGTCACTTAGGGGGACTCGGGACAGGGGGCTTCTATGGCTACACCTTC. It is translated as CASSHLGGLGTGGFYGYTF. The chain couples TRBV11-2 to TRBJ1-2; 12 bases line up with TRBD1. V was pared by 6 bases and J by 4 bases, with 18 bases of the junction left unmatched. Germline CDR1 and CDR2: SGHAT and FQNNGV. CDR3 size: 19 residues.

This rearrangement joins TRBV30 to TRBJ2-7; 11 bases are a match to TRBD2. V was pared by 8 bases and J by 3 bases, with 12 bases of the junction left unmatched. Germline V gene lookup returns CDR1 GTSNPN and CDR2 SVGIG (reference sequence). CDR3 length: 15 residues. In DNA, the CDR3 is TGTGCCGGCCGCCTCGCTGGGACTAGCGGCTACGAGCAGTACTTC. Amino acid sequence: CAGRLAGTSGYEQYF. The full variable domain, rest sourced from reference TRBV30 and TRBJ2-7, is SQTIHQWPATLVQPVGSPLSLECTVEGTSNPNLYWYRQAAGRGLQLLFYSVGIGQISSEVPQNLSASRPQDRQFILSSKKLLLSDSGFYLCAGRLAGTSGYEQYFGPGTRLTVT.

The chain recombines TRBV4-3 with TRBJ1-6, with TRBD1 matching over 7 bases. J was trimmed by 8 bases and V by 4 bases; bases with no gene match: 8. The CDR3 consists of 15 residues. Germline V gives CDR1 LGHNA, CDR2 YSLEER. The CDR3 nucleotides read TGCGCCAGCAGCCGAGAAGAAGACAGGGATTCACCCCTCCACTTT. Amino acid sequence: CASSREEDRDSPLHF.

This chain uses TRBV18 with TRBJ2-7; the match to TRBD1 covers 12 bases. This CDR3 is 16 amino acids long. CDR1 KGHSH and CDR2 LQKENI come from the germline V gene. V lost 4 bases, J lost 3 bases, and 7 bases stayed unmatched. The CDR3 nucleotides are TGTGCCAGCTCACGCTCCGGGACAGGGGGCTACTACGAGCAGTACTTC. It encodes CASSRSGTGGYYEQYF. Based on the CDR3 plus reference TRBV18 and TRBJ2-7, the full variable domain is NAGVMQNPRHLVRRRGQEARLRCSPMKGHSHVYWYRQLPEEGLKFMVYLQKENIIDESGMPKERFSAEFPKEGPSILRIQQVVRGDSAAYFCASSRSGTGGYYEQYFGPGTRLTVT.

This clone was found a few times. The chain joins TRBV11-2 to TRBJ2-6; 8 bases agree with TRBD1. CDR1 is SGHAT, CDR2 FQNNGV, per germline. The CDR3 consists of 16 residues. Trimming removed 6 bases from V and 0 bases from J; junction bases left unmatched: 4. CDR3 residues: CASRTGAISGANVLTF. In nucleotides, the CDR3 is TGTGCCAGCAGGACAGGGGCGATCTCTGGGGCCAACGTCCTGACTTTC.

This clone was recorded only once. V and J are TRBV18 and TRBJ2-3; 11 nucleotides agree with TRBD2. The V gene's germline CDR1 is KGHSH and CDR2 LQKENI. The CDR3 runs to 16 residues. V lost 3 bases to trimming and J lost 2 bases; unmatched junction nucleotides: 4. CDR3 region: CASSPPTSGTTDTQYF. For the CDR3, the DNA is TGTGCCAGCTCACCCCCGACTAGCGGGACCACAGATACGCAGTATTTT.

J is TRBJ2-7 and V is TRBV4-3; D is perhaps TRBD1 (6 bases). Trimming took off 6 bases at V and 2 bases at J, with 17 bases between the two ends. Germline loops: CDR1 LGHNA, CDR2 YSLEER. CDR3 length: 15 amino acids. The DNA for the CDR3 is TGCGCCAGCAGGAGCACACCGACAGGCCCCTACGAGCAGTACTTC. Protein: CASRSTPTGPYEQYF.

The CDR3 protein is CASSSQGADYGYTF. The CDR3 DNA follows: TGTGCCAGCAGTTCTCAGGGGGCAGACTATGGCTACACCTTC. The chain employs TRBV2 and TRBJ1-2, with TRBD1 identical over 8 bases. The CDR3 is made up of 14 amino acids. J gave up 3 bases and V 5 bases, and 5 bases lay outside the gene matches. Germline V lookup: CDR1 SNHLY, CDR2 FYNNEI.

V is TRBV2 and J is TRBJ2-7; D is possibly TRBD2 (5 bases). The germline V gene has CDR1 SNHLY and CDR2 FYNNEI. The CDR3 sequence is 10 residues long. V was cut by 7 bases and J by 7 bases, with 8 bases left in between. Here the CDR3 reads CASTWREQYF. CDR3 in DNA: TGTGCCAGCACGTGGAGGGAGCAGTACTTC. Full variable domain (missing parts from reference TRBV2 and TRBJ2-7): EPEVTQTPSHQVTQMGQEVILRCVPISNHLYFYWYRQILGQKVEFLVSFYNNEISEKSEIFDDQFSVERPDGSNFTLKIRSTKLEDSAMYFCASTWREQYFGPGTRLTVT.